This T cell receptor (beta chain) was obtained from a study of blood T cell repertoires in COVID-19. Study-level background: Acute and convalescent COVID-19 specimens originated in the United States, Italy and Spain.

The length of the CDR3 is 14 residues. V lost 2 bases to trimming and J lost 5 bases, with 10 bases between them. Looked up from germline, CDR1 is MNHNS and CDR2 is SASEGT. Profiled with immunoSEQ multiplex PCR; TCRdb holds only in-frame clones, not every one. There are about 200,000 clones in the sample; approximately 81% occur only once, and 4.5% to 5% lies in the top ten. Sample: peripheral blood. This chain links TRBV6-1 with TRBJ1-5, with no clear D. This receptor was taken from an elderly woman with acute or convalescent COVID-19. The CDR3: CASSESVNYQPQHF. The DNA of the CDR3 is TGTGCCAGCAGTGAATCGGTCAACTATCAGCCCCAGCATTTT.